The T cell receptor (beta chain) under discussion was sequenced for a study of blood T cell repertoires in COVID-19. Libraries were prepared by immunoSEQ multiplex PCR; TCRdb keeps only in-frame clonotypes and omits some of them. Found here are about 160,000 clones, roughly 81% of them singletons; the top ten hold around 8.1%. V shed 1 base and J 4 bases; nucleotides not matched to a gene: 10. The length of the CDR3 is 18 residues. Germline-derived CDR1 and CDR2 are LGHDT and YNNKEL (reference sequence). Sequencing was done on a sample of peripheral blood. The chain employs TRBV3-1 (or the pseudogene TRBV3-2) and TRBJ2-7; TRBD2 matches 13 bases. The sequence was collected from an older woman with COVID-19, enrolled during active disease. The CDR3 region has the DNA TGTGCCAGCAGCCAAGGACTAGCGGGGGGCCCCCTTGGGTACGAGCAGTACTTC. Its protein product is CASSQGLAGGPLGYEQYF.